The 14 T cell receptor beta chains presented below share a single source sample, sequenced in a study of a mutant IDH1 vaccine in newly diagnosed glioma. Data came from immunoSEQ multiplex PCR; TCRdb stores just in-frame clones and leaves some out. The data contain about 60,000 clones, over 80% of them singletons. The antigens for these receptors are not known. The time point: week 47, end of study. Doses of 300 ug of mutant IDH1 20-mer peptide were given with topical imiquimod. Here the sequenced sample was PBMCs, taken from a glioma patient whose treatment included an IDH1 peptide vaccine. The receptors stem from a woman aged 45-60 years with glioma.

The table lists this clone with a count of one. V usage is TRBV7-6 and J usage is TRBJ2-3; 11 nucleotides align to TRBD2. The germline V gene has CDR1 SGHVS and CDR2 FNYEAQ. V trimming: 5 bases; J trimming: 5 bases; junction bases outside the gene matches: 6. This CDR3 is built from 15 residues. The CDR3 DNA sequence: TGTGCCAGCAGCCGTCTAGCGGGGGGTTTAGATACGCAGTATTTT. Amino acid sequence: CASSRLAGGLDTQYF.

This sequence joins TRBV11-2 and TRBJ2-3; TRBD2 is a possible D gene (5 bases). Germline lookup yields CDR1 SGHAT and CDR2 FQNNGV. The V end lost 1 base, the J end lost 2 bases, and 10 bases lay between the germline ends. The CDR3 sequence is 15 residues long. For the CDR3, the DNA is TGTGCCAGCAGCTTAGGACCGGGGTTCACAGATACGCAGTATTTT. Its protein product is CASSLGPGFTDTQYF.

This rearrangement joins TRBV6-5 to TRBJ1-2, with 11 bases lining up with TRBD1. V lost 5 bases and J lost 8; bases outside the gene matches: 10. Germline values: CDR1 MNHEY, CDR2 SVGAGI. The CDR3 has 15 residues. In DNA, the CDR3 is TGTGCCAGCAGTACCGGGACAGGGGGAGATAGGGGCTACACCTTC. Translation gives CASSTGTGGDRGYTF.

The chain employs TRBV6-5 and TRBJ1-5; D ambiguous. V was shortened by 6 bases and J by 5 bases, with 14 bases between the two germline ends. Germline CDR1 MNHEY, CDR2 SVGAGI. The length of the CDR3 is 14 residues. CDR3 sequence reads: CASSRNLEDQPQHF. CDR3 DNA: TGTGCCAGCAGCCGTAACCTGGAGGATCAGCCCCAGCATTTT.

CDR3 loop: CASSMGLAGGMAQYF. CDR3 bases: TGTGCCAGTAGTATGGGTCTAGCGGGCGGAATGGCCCAGTACTTC. The V gene is TRBV19, the J gene TRBJ2-5; 8 nucleotides agree with TRBD2. The CDR3 totals 15 residues. The germline V gene encodes CDR1 LNHDA and CDR2 SQIVND (reference sequence). V was clipped by 3 bases and J by 9 bases; unmatched bases: 12.

There are a few counts of this clone. The chain is built from TRBV29-1 and TRBJ1-1; 7 bases are shared with TRBD1. J gave up 0 bases and V 6 bases, and 4 bases lay outside the gene matches. Germline V gene sequence: CDR1 SQVTM, CDR2 ANQGSEA. CDR3 length: 13 amino acids. CDR3 residues: CSVTGALNTEAFF. CDR3 coding DNA: TGCAGCGTCACAGGGGCGCTGAACACTGAAGCTTTCTTT.

This rearrangement joins TRBV15 to TRBJ2-2, with unresolved D. Germline V CDR1 and CDR2: LNHNV, YYDKDF (reference sequence). The CDR3 length is 16 residues. The V and J ends lost 2 bases and 6 bases respectively, with 16 bases between them. The CDR3: CATSRRSGIRPGELFF. The CDR3 nucleotides read TGTGCCACCAGCAGACGCTCCGGCATTCGTCCCGGGGAGCTGTTTTTT.

The gene calls are TRBV18 and TRBJ1-1; perhaps TRBD1 as D (6 bases). Germline V gene lookup returns CDR1 KGHSH and CDR2 LQKENI. This CDR3 has 12 amino acids. V dropped 6 bases and J dropped 6 bases, with 11 bases sitting between them. CDR3 sequence reads: CASSPGVAEAFF. The CDR3 nucleotides read TGTGCCAGCTCGCCAGGGGTTGCTGAAGCTTTCTTT.

This chain uses TRBV29-1 with TRBJ2-5, with D perhaps matching TRBD1 or TRBD2 (6 bases each). The CDR3 has 13 amino acids. Trimming removed 7 bases at V and 5 bases at J, with 17 bases between. Germline loops: CDR1 SQVTM, CDR2 ANQGSEA. CDR3 sequence reads: CSAGRGHEETQYF. For the CDR3, the DNA is TGCAGCGCTGGGCGGGGACATGAGGAGACCCAGTACTTC.

V and J are TRBV19 and TRBJ2-7; weak D call: TRBD1 (5 bases). The germline CDR1 and CDR2 sequences are LNHDA and SQIVND (reference sequence). The CDR3 loop spans 14 amino acids. Trimming stripped 2 bases from V and 3 bases from J, with 11 bases between. For the CDR3, the DNA is TGTGCCAGTAGTATAAGAGACAGAATCTACGAGCAGTACTTC. Residues: CASSIRDRIYEQYF.

This sequence joins TRBV9 and TRBJ1-3, with D tentatively TRBD1 (6 bases). The CDR3 extends over 13 amino acids. Germline V gene lookup returns CDR1 SGDLS and CDR2 YYNGEE. V lost 2 bases to trimming and J lost 4 bases, with 7 bases between them. The CDR3 DNA reads as TGTGCCAGCAGCGTCAGGGGAGGAAACACCATATATTTT. Protein sequence: CASSVRGGNTIYF.

The table lists this clone with a few counts. The CDR3 DNA reads TGCGCCAGCAGCTTGGCCACGGCTAGCGGGGGGATCTACGAGCAGTACTTC. It yields the protein CASSLATASGGIYEQYF. The chain links TRBV5-1 to TRBJ2-7; 11 bases fit TRBD2. Germline lookup yields CDR1 SGHRS and CDR2 YFSETQ. CDR3 length: 17 residues. With V trimmed by 0 bases and J by 3 bases, 8 bases remained unmatched.

The chain recombines TRBV15 with TRBJ1-5, with D unclear. The V gene lost 5 bases and the J gene lost 7 bases, with 15 bases spanning the gap. The germline V gene has CDR1 LNHNV and CDR2 YYDKDF (reference sequence). The CDR3 is made up of 14 amino acids. The CDR3 sequence is CATSVPGTLQPQHF. CDR3 nucleotide sequence: TGTGCCACCAGCGTCCCCGGAACGTTGCAGCCCCAGCATTTT.

This rearrangement joins TRBV15 to TRBJ1-2; D unclear. V lost 2 bases, J lost 12 bases, and 13 bases lay in between. The CDR3 covers 12 residues. Germline assignment: CDR1 LNHNV and CDR2 YYDKDF (reference sequence). CDR3 sequence reads: CATSRPPLEHTF. The DNA for the CDR3 is TGTGCCACCAGCAGACCGCCCCTAGAGCACACCTTC.